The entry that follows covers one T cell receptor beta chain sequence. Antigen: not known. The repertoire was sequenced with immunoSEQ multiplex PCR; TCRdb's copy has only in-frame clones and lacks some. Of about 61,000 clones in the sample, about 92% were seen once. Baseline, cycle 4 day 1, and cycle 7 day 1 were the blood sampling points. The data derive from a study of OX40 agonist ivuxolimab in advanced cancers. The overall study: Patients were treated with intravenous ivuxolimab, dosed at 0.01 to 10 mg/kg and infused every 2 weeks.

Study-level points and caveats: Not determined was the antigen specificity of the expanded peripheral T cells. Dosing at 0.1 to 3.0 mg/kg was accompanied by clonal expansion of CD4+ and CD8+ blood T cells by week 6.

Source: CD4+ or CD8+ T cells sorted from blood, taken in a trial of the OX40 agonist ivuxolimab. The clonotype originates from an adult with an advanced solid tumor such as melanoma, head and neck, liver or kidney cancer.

Here the CDR3 reads CASSLWAEYSNQPQHF. Here the CDR3 DNA reads TGTGCCAGCAGTTTATGGGCGGAGTATAGCAATCAGCCCCAGCATTTT. This chain connects TRBV28 to TRBJ1-5; D not resolved. The V end lost 0 bases, the J end lost 0 bases, and 9 bases lay between the germline ends. Germline V gives CDR1 MDHEN, CDR2 SYDVKM. There are 16 residues in the CDR3.